A selection of T cell receptor beta chains follows, all from one sample in a study of control samples from healthy donors and cancer patients. Profiling relied on immunoSEQ multiplex PCR, and the TCRdb table lists in-frame clones only, not all of them. The data contain more than 100,000 clones, 88% of them singletons. Specimen: blood. These receptors were obtained from a man in his forties in good health. CDR3s include the opening cysteine and the closing phenylalanine or tryptophan. The D gene is left open where the match is weak. For some rows the clone size is stated as once, few or many, or as a class when expanded; others skip it.

cdr3_aa	cdr3_nt	clone_size	j_call	v_call	d_call
CASSFSGLAIHEQYF	TGTGCCAGCAGCTTCTCCGGACTAGCGATCCACGAGCAGTACTTC	-	TRBJ2-7	TRBV7-8	TRBD2
CASTQGWQSYEQYF	TGTGCCAGCACCCAGGGGTGGCAGTCCTACGAGCAGTACTTC	-	TRBJ2-7	TRBV2	-
CASSAVETETQYF	TGTGCCAGCAGCGCCGTAGAAACAGAGACCCAGTACTTC	-	TRBJ2-5	TRBV6-2/TRBV6-3	-
CASSPQWGEASGGADTGELFF	TGTGCCAGCAGCCCCCAATGGGGAGAAGCTAGCGGGGGGGCGGACACCGGGGAGCTGTTTTTT	-	TRBJ2-2	TRBV21-1	-
CASSLSGTGTYEQYF	TGTGCCAGCAGCTTATCAGGGACGGGGACCTACGAGCAGTACTTC	-	TRBJ2-7	TRBV7-3	-
CASSFAHSPLHF	TGTGCCAGCAGCTTCGCGCATTCACCCCTCCACTTT	-	TRBJ1-6	TRBV7-8	-
CAWSAGDRGSQETQYF	TGTGCCTGGAGTGCAGGGGACAGGGGGAGTCAAGAGACCCAGTACTTC	-	TRBJ2-5	TRBV30	TRBD1
CASGLDRDSTNSGANVLTF	TGTGCTAGTGGTTTGGACCGGGACAGTACAAACTCTGGGGCCAACGTCCTGACTTTC	-	TRBJ2-6	TRBV12-5	TRBD1
CASRSRARNTIYF	TGTGCCAGCAGGAGCAGGGCTAGAAACACCATATATTTT	-	TRBJ1-3	TRBV6-5	-
CASKGGSTEAFF	TGTGCCAGCAAAGGGGGGAGCACTGAAGCTTTCTTT	once	TRBJ1-1	TRBV19	-
CASWLQMNTEAFF	TGTGCCAGCTGGCTCCAGATGAACACTGAAGCTTTCTTT	-	TRBJ1-1	TRBV2	-
CASSYLQRGANTEAFF	TGTGCCAGCAGTTACCTCCAACGGGGAGCGAACACTGAAGCTTTCTTT	-	TRBJ1-1	TRBV6-5	-
CASSPRDRASATNEKLFF	TGTGCCAGCTCACCGCGGGACAGGGCCTCTGCAACTAATGAAAAACTGTTTTTT	-	TRBJ1-4	TRBV18	TRBD1
CASSELVAGYGYTF	TGTGCCAGCAGTGAACTAGTAGCGGGCTATGGCTACACCTTC	-	TRBJ1-2	TRBV6-1	-
CASSQSGGEYTEQFF	TGTGCCAGCAGCCAGAGCGGGGGGGAGTACACTGAGCAGTTCTTC	-	TRBJ2-1	TRBV7-3	TRBD2
CASSPSVGTEAFF	TGTGCCAGCTCACCTTCGGTCGGTACTGAAGCTTTCTTT	-	TRBJ1-1	TRBV18	-
CASSYGRGGYNEQFF	TGTGCCAGCAGTTACGGACGGGGTGGGTACAATGAGCAGTTCTTC	once	TRBJ2-1	TRBV6-6	-
CASSPEGLGYTF	TGTGCCAGCAGCCCCGAGGGTCTTGGCTACACCTTC	-	TRBJ1-2	TRBV9	-
CASSLVGGKNTEAFF	TGTGCCAGCAGCTTAGTTGGGGGAAAGAACACTGAAGCTTTCTTT	-	TRBJ1-1	TRBV7-2	-
CASSDSAGGHNEQFF	TGTGCCAGCAGTGACTCAGCGGGGGGGCACAATGAGCAGTTCTTC	few	TRBJ2-1	TRBV6-4	TRBD2
CASRPRTGSTEAFF	TGTGCCAGCAGACCACGGACAGGGAGCACTGAAGCTTTCTTT	-	TRBJ1-1	TRBV7-9	TRBD1
CASSLGTSGATDTQYF	TGTGCCAGCAGCCTCGGGACTAGCGGGGCGACAGATACGCAGTATTTT	-	TRBJ2-3	TRBV4-2	TRBD2
CSVVSSGEVHGGYTF	TGCAGCGTTGTTTCCTCAGGCGAGGTTCATGGAGGCTACACCTTC	-	TRBJ1-2	TRBV29-1	-
CATSDLNVNYGYTF	TGTGCCACCAGTGATTTGAACGTGAACTATGGCTACACCTTC	-	TRBJ1-2	TRBV24-1	-
CASSEVQGELNTEAFF	TGTGCCAGCAGTGAAGTTCAGGGGGAACTGAACACTGAAGCTTTCTTT	-	TRBJ1-1	TRBV25-1	TRBD1
CASSPFGQSNEQFF	TGTGCCAGCAGTCCTTTTGGACAGTCTAATGAGCAGTTCTTC	-	TRBJ2-1	TRBV6-4	-